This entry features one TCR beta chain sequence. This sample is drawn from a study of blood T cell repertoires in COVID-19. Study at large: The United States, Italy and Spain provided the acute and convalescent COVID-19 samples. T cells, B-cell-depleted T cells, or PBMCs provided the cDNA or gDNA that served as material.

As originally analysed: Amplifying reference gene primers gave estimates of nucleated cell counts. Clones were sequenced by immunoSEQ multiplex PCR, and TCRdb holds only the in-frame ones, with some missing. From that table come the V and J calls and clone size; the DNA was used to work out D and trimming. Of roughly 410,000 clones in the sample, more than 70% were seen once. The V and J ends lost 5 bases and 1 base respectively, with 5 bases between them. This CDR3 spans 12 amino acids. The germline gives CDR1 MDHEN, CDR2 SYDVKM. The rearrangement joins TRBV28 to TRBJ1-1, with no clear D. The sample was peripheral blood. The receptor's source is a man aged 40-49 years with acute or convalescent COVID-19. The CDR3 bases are TGTGCCAGCAGTCTAGAGAACACTGAAGCTTTCTTT. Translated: CASSLENTEAFF.